The T cell receptor (beta chain) under discussion was sequenced for a study of radiotherapy plus CTLA-4 blockade in lung cancer. Overall study: Among patients, 15% to 20% showed objective responses, and 30% to 35% had disease control. Study-level findings and limits: According to reports, early shifts in blood T cell clones, alongside interferon-beta, forecast response most accurately. TCR clones of tumor origin grew in blood after radiotherapy plus ipilimumab.

Repertoires were generated with immunoSEQ multiplex PCR, while TCRdb's copy carries only in-frame clones and drops some. Of about 120,000 clones in the sample, approximately 90% are singletons; the top ten hold more than 6.5%. Germline CDR1 is SGHAT and CDR2 is FQDESV (reference sequence). The V gene lost 4 bases and the J gene lost 0 bases, with 11 bases spanning the gap. The CDR3 totals 15 residues. In chemo-refractory metastatic non-small-cell lung cancer, patients got ipilimumab CTLA-4 blockade together with focal radiation. Turning to this clone: Its antigen remains unidentified.

The clonotype originates from a human donor with non-small cell lung cancer that progressed on radiotherapy plus ipilimumab. The starting material was peripheral blood, obtained from a patient treated with radiotherapy plus ipilimumab. The gene calls are TRBV11-1 and TRBJ2-3, with D perhaps TRBD1 (6 bases). The CDR3 reads CASSSDRFSTDTQYF. CDR3 DNA: TGTGCCAGCAGCTCGGACAGATTTAGCACAGATACGCAGTATTTT.